This TCR beta chain was identified in a study of blood T cells in healthy people across ages. A note on this clonotype: Its antigen is undetermined.

From germline, CDR1 is LGHDT and CDR2 YNNKEL (reference sequence). The CDR3 is 14 residues long. Alongside a J-beta primer mix, a sample-barcoded 5' primer served in a second PCR lasting 7 to 11 cycles. Using its own MiXCR run on the 5' RACE reads, TCRdb lists one record per CDR3 protein. In the table there are about 640,000 distinct CDR3 sequences, approximately 50% of which are singletons. Study-level findings and limits: CMV status of donors was not determined, possibly confounding expanded clonotype changes. Calculation of diversity from one million T cells yielded estimates considered to be underestimates. When set beside aged donors, long-lived donors presented more naive CD4+ cells and higher diversity. PBMCs were not sorted, which prevented a conclusive comparison of naive versus antigen-experienced cells.

Sequencing used blood. This receptor was taken from a man in his 60s in good health. V usage is TRBV3-1 and J usage is TRBJ2-7; 7 nucleotides line up with TRBD2. The J call may be mistaken, given a closer DNA end match to TRBJ2-5. CDR3: CASSSGLERETQYF. In DNA form, the CDR3 reads TGTGCCAGCAGCTCCGGACTAGAGCGAGAGACCCAGTACTTC.